What follows are 26 T cell receptor beta chains derived from one specimen sequenced in a study of cytomegalovirus exposure and HLA in healthy donors. Primers: 60 Vbeta forward and 13 Jbeta reverse. The table came from immunoSEQ multiplex PCR; TCRdb's copy has only in-frame clones and leaves some out. This table holds 98,000 or so clones, roughly 75% found once. The sample was PBMCs. Receptors originate from a woman aged 35 to 49 in good health and CMV-seronegative.

The J gene is TRBJ2-7, the V gene TRBV6-1; D is unresolved. The CDR3 totals 15 residues. V shed 5 bases and J shed 2 bases, with 16 bases lying between them. Germline values: CDR1 MNHNS, CDR2 SASEGT. CDR3 sequence (DNA): TGTGCCAGCAGTCGTGAAGATAGAAGTGCCTACGAGCAGTACTTC. Its translation is CASSREDRSAYEQYF.

V is TRBV9 and J is TRBJ2-1; 7 bases align to TRBD2. This CDR3 contains 16 residues. Looked up from germline, CDR1 is SGDLS and CDR2 is YYNGEE. V dropped 4 bases and J dropped 3; count of bases not matched to a gene: 10. DNA of the CDR3: TGTGCCAGCAGCTACTCCCGGGCGGGAGTCTACAATGAGCAGTTCTTC. It codes for CASSYSRAGVYNEQFF.

The chain couples TRBV5-4 to TRBJ2-1; the match to TRBD2 covers 8 bases. The germline gives CDR1 SGHNT, CDR2 YYREEE (reference sequence). The CDR3 spans 13 residues. J lost 8 bases, V lost 5 bases, and 6 bases had no gene match. The CDR3 DNA follows: TGTGCCAGCAGACCGACGCGGGAGGATGAGCAGTTCTTC. Its translation: CASRPTREDEQFF. The entire variable domain, with the rest obtained from reference TRBV5-4 and TRBJ2-1, is as follows: ETGVTQSPTHLIKTRGQQVTLRCSSQSGHNTVSWYQQALGQGPQFIFQYYREEENGRGNFPPRFSGLQFPNYSSELNVNALELDDSALYLCASRPTREDEQFFGPGTRLTVL.

The gene calls are TRBV11-3 and TRBJ2-2; D is possibly TRBD2 (6 bases). Trimming stripped 3 bases from V and 5 bases from J, with 10 bases between. This CDR3 contains 14 residues. Germline V lookup: CDR1 SGHNT, CDR2 YENEEA. The CDR3 DNA is TGTGCCAGCAGCTTCTCACGGGAGACCGGGGAGCTGTTTTTT. Translation gives CASSFSRETGELFF.

The CDR3 reads CASSQGAATYEQYF. CDR3 nucleotide sequence: TGTGCCAGCAGCCAGGGGGCAGCGACCTACGAGCAGTACTTC. The rearrangement joins TRBV7-9 to TRBJ2-7; 8 bases fit TRBD1. This CDR3 has 14 amino acids. Germline V CDR1 and CDR2: SEHNR, FQNEAQ (reference sequence). V lost 5 bases and J lost 2; bases outside the gene matches: 5.

The gene calls are TRBV15 and TRBJ1-2, with D unclear. The CDR3 has 15 amino acids. Germline CDR1 and CDR2: LNHNV and YYDKDF (reference sequence). Trimming left V 3 bases short and J 0 bases short, with 11 bases between. The CDR3 region is CATSRGRATNYGYTF. The CDR3 nucleotides read TGTGCCACCAGCAGGGGCCGAGCAACTAACTATGGCTACACCTTC.

The chain uses TRBV4-1 and TRBJ1-1, with D possibly being TRBD1 (5 bases). V lost 0 bases and J lost 5, with 10 bases in between. The germline CDR1 and CDR2 sequences are MGHRA and YSYEKL. This CDR3 has 14 amino acids. The CDR3 region has the DNA TGCGCCAGCAGCCAAGAAATCGGGGGGACTGAAGCTTTCTTT. It is translated as CASSQEIGGTEAFF.

Regarding this clone: At one end, the junction sequence differs from germline, possibly due to a read error. The chain combines TRBV5-7 with TRBJ1-5; D is uncertain. TRBV5-7 is an ORF, with its function uncertain. This CDR3 is 11 amino acids long. In DNA, the CDR3 is TGTGCCAGCAGCTACAATCAGGCCCAGCATTTT. Its translation is CASSYNQAQHF.

The chain uses TRBV15 and TRBJ1-1, with D maybe TRBD1 (5 bases). CDR3 length: 15 amino acids. V shed 6 bases and J shed 0 bases, with 14 bases lying between them. Germline lookup yields CDR1 LNHNV and CDR2 YYDKDF (reference sequence). The CDR3 sequence is CATRSGLQMNTEAFF. CDR3 nucleotides: TGTGCCACCAGGTCAGGGCTCCAGATGAACACTGAAGCTTTCTTT. Together with reference TRBV15 and TRBJ1-1, the CDR3 gives the full variable domain: DAMVIQNPRYQVTQFGKPVTLSCSQTLNHNVMYWYQQKSSQAPKLLFHYYDKDFNNEADTPDNFQSRRPNTSFCFLDIRSPGLGDTAMYLCATRSGLQMNTEAFFGQGTRLTVV.

The chain has TRBV7-2 and TRBJ2-1; D might be TRBD2 (5 bases). Trimming cost V 4 bases and J 10 bases, with 8 bases left between them. The CDR3 covers 11 residues. Germline lookup yields CDR1 SGHTA and CDR2 FQGNSA. The CDR3 protein is CASSYGLEQFF. The CDR3 nucleotides read TGTGCCAGCAGCTACGGACTCGAGCAGTTCTTC. The full variable domain, in which reference TRBV7-2 and TRBJ2-1 provide the parts outside the CDR3, is GAGVSQSPSNKVTEKGKDVELRCDPISGHTALYWYRQSLGQGLEFLIYFQGNSAPDKSGLPSDRFSAERTGGSVSTLTIQRTQQEDSAVYLCASSYGLEQFFGPGTRLTVL.

V is TRBV9 and J is TRBJ2-7; D is possibly TRBD2 (6 bases). From germline, CDR1 is SGDLS and CDR2 YYNGEE. Trimming took off 2 bases at V and 5 bases at J, with 11 bases between the two ends. This CDR3 comprises 13 residues. The CDR3 DNA follows: TGTGCCAGCAGCGTGGGGACTTTCGACGAGCAGTACTTC. This encodes CASSVGTFDEQYF.

The chain uses TRBV27 and TRBJ2-7; TRBD2 agrees at 10 bases. The CDR3 consists of 15 residues. The V and J ends lost 5 bases and 6 bases, in that order; junction bases with no gene match: 10. From germline, CDR1 is MNHEY and CDR2 SMNVEV (reference sequence). This CDR3 is CASSAPSGRNFEQYF. CDR3 in DNA: TGTGCCAGCAGTGCGCCTAGCGGGAGAAACTTCGAGCAGTACTTC.

This rearrangement joins TRBV2 to TRBJ1-2; 11 bases agree with TRBD1. The CDR3 spans 17 residues. CDR1 and CDR2 (germline): SNHLY, FYNNEI. V was pared by 5 bases and J by 3 bases, with 11 bases of the junction left unmatched. As DNA, the CDR3 is TGTGCCAGCAGTACGAATGTAGGGACAGGGGGGGACTATGGCTACACCTTC. Protein sequence: CASSTNVGTGGDYGYTF.

The CDR3 sequence: CASSLRLTGQGETQYF. The CDR3 region has the DNA TGTGCCAGCAGCTTAAGACTAACGGGACAAGGGGAGACCCAGTACTTC. The rearrangement joins TRBV7-8 to TRBJ2-5, with TRBD1 as a possible D gene (6 bases). Deletions cut 2 bases from V and 5 bases from J, with 18 bases between. Germline CDR1 reads SGHVS; CDR2 reads FQNEAQ. The CDR3 is 16 residues long.

V gene TRBV2 combines with J gene TRBJ1-2; 8 positions agree with TRBD1. The CDR3 is 13 amino acids. V was pared by 9 bases and J by 7 bases, with 10 bases of the junction left unmatched. Germline lookup yields CDR1 SNHLY and CDR2 FYNNEI. CDR3 nucleotide sequence: TGTGCCAGTACTGCAGGGGGCGCGGGTGGCTACACCTTC. This gives the protein CASTAGGAGGYTF.

V gene TRBV5-5 combines with J gene TRBJ1-1, with D possibly being TRBD1 (6 bases). Germline-derived CDR1 and CDR2 are SGHKS and YYEKEE (reference sequence). The CDR3 is 13 residues long. The V end was cut by 1 base, the J end by 4 bases, with 8 bases between. DNA of the CDR3: TGTGCCAGCAGCTTGTTCAGGGGCACTGAAGCTTTCTTT. Its translation: CASSLFRGTEAFF.

The chain carries TRBV5-5 and TRBJ1-2; 8 positions agree with TRBD1. V gave up 3 bases and J gave up 4 bases; unmatched junction bases: 5. The CDR3 has 14 residues. CDR1 SGHKS and CDR2 YYEKEE come from the germline V gene (reference sequence). CDR3 DNA sequence: TGTGCCAGCAGCTCCCAGGACAGGGTCTATGGCTACACCTTC. It codes for CASSSQDRVYGYTF.

A word on this clone: The junction does not match germline at one end; this may be a read error. V is TRBV5-4 and J is TRBJ2-7; 10 nucleotides align to TRBD1. The CDR3 runs 12 residues. CDR1 and CDR2 (germline): SGHNT, YYREEE (reference sequence). CDR3 nucleotide sequence: TGTGCCAGCAGCTGGGGACAGGGGCGCCAGGAATTC. The encoded protein is CASSWGQGRQEF.

A remark on this clone: The junction departs from germline at one end; a sequencing error may be responsible. V gene TRBV7-9 combines with J gene TRBJ2-7; the match to TRBD1 covers 8 bases. The CDR3 spans 14 residues. Germline values: CDR1 SEHNR, CDR2 FQNEAQ (reference sequence). The DNA of the CDR3 is TGTTCCAGCAGCTTAGCAGGGGGCGCATTCGGTCAGTACTTC. Encoded protein: CSSSLAGGAFGQYF.

This sequence joins TRBV7-9 and TRBJ2-1; 8 bases match TRBD2. The CDR3 is 13 amino acids. In germline, CDR1 is SEHNR, CDR2 FQNEAQ (reference sequence). V dropped 0 bases and J dropped 10; count of bases not matched to a gene: 2. The CDR3 loop is CASSLATSVEQFF. Here the CDR3 DNA reads TGTGCCAGCAGCTTAGCGACTAGCGTCGAGCAGTTCTTC.

J is TRBJ2-7 and V is TRBV28, with TRBD1 identical over 7 bases. Germline CDR1 MDHEN, CDR2 SYDVKM. This CDR3 comprises 13 residues. V lost 8 bases and J lost 4; bases outside the gene matches: 8. The CDR3 sequence: CASHRDSLYEQYF. The CDR3 DNA is TGTGCCAGCCATAGGGACAGTTTGTACGAGCAGTACTTC. Together with reference TRBV28 and TRBJ2-7, the CDR3 gives the full variable domain: DVKVTQSSRYLVKRTGEKVFLECVQDMDHENMFWYRQDPGLGLRLIYFSYDVKMKEKGDIPEGYSVSREKKERFSLILESASTNQTSMYLCASHRDSLYEQYFGPGTRLTVT.

This chain uses TRBV7-9 with TRBJ2-1, with a weak D call TRBD1 (5 bases). The CDR3 length is 14 residues. From germline, CDR1 is SEHNR and CDR2 FQNEAQ (reference sequence). V was pared by 6 bases and J by 6 bases, with 15 bases between. The CDR3: CASSYGHLSNEQFF. The DNA of the CDR3 is TGTGCCAGCAGTTACGGACACCTTTCCAATGAGCAGTTCTTC.

The V gene is TRBV7-2, the J gene TRBJ1-2; D is unresolved. Germline V lookup: CDR1 SGHTA, CDR2 FQGNSA. This CDR3 comprises 13 residues. Trimming cost V 4 bases and J 8 bases, with 14 bases left between them. The CDR3 is CASSSYNRLGYTF. In DNA form, the CDR3 reads TGTGCCAGCAGCTCCTACAACCGACTGGGCTACACCTTC.

The gene calls are TRBV27 and TRBJ2-7; D ambiguous. Per the germline V gene, CDR1 is MNHEY and CDR2 is SMNVEV (reference sequence). There are 12 residues in the CDR3. V was pared by 7 bases and J by 4 bases, with 11 bases between. The CDR3 loop reads CASTVRPYEQYF. CDR3 DNA: TGTGCCAGCACAGTGAGGCCTTACGAGCAGTACTTC.

This rearrangement joins TRBV27 to TRBJ2-5, with 7 bases lining up with TRBD1. The CDR3 length is 14 residues. The V gene end was trimmed by 3 bases and the J gene end by 5 bases; junction bases not matched to a gene: 6. Per the germline V gene, CDR1 is MNHEY and CDR2 is SMNVEV (reference sequence). The CDR3 DNA reads TGTGCCAGCAGTTTGGCAGGGGGTACTGAGACCCAGTACTTC. It specifies CASSLAGGTETQYF.

The chain uses TRBV28 and TRBJ1-2, with D perhaps TRBD1 (6 bases). This CDR3 region has 13 residues. CDR1 and CDR2 from the germline V gene are MDHEN and SYDVKM. V was shortened by 10 bases and J by 2 bases, with 14 bases between the two germline ends. The CDR3 DNA reads as TGTGCCACCTCTGGGGGCAACAACTATGGCTACACCTTC. This codes for CATSGGNNYGYTF.